Included here is one T cell receptor beta chain sequence, with context. Germline V gene data show CDR1 as SGHKS and CDR2 as YYEKEE (reference sequence). Trimming removed 7 bases from V and 5 bases from J; junction bases left unmatched: 9. There are 14 residues in the CDR3. The sample is drawn from a study of CD8+CD57+ T cells in acquired aplastic anemia. Sequenced patients had shown CD8+CD57+ cell expansion by flow cytometry. Therapy had not been given to patients before blood sampling. TCR beta VDJ and CDR3 were profiled, and genomic DNA was the template. TCRdb passed the reads through MiXCR, listing each CDR3 protein once. The sample holds about 180,000 distinct CDR3 sequences, roughly 43% seen once.

Specimen: sorted CD4+, CD8+, or CD8+CD57+ T cells (not recorded which) from PBMCs. This chain links TRBV5-5 with TRBJ1-2, with TRBD1 matching 9 bases. The sequence derives from a human donor with aplastic anemia. In DNA form, the CDR3 reads TGTGCCAGCGGCATGAGGGGGACAGGGTATGGCTACACCTTC. Its protein is CASGMRGTGYGYTF. Filled out from reference TRBV5-5 and TRBJ1-2, the complete variable domain reads DAGVTQSPTHLIKTRGQQVTLRCSPISGHKSVSWYQQVLGQGPQFIFQYYEKEERGRGNFPDRFSARQFPNYSSELNVNALLLGDSALYLCASGMRGTGYGYTFGSGTRLTVV.